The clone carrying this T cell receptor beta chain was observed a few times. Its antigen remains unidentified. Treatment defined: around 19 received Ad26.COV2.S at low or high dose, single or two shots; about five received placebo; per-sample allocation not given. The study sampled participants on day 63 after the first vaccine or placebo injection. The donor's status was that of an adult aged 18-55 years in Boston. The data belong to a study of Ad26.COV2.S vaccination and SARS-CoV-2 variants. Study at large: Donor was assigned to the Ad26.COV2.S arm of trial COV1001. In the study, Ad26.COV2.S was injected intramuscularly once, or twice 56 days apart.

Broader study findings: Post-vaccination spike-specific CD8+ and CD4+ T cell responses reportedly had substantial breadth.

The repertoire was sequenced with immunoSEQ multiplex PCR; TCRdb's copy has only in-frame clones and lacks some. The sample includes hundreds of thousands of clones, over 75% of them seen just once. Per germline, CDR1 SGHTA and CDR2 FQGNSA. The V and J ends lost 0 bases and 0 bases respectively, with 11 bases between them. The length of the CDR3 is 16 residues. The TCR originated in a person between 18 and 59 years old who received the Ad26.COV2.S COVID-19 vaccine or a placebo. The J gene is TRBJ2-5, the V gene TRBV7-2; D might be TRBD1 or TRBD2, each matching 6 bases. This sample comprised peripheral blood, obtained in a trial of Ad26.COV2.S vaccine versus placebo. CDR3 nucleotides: TGTGCCAGCAGCTTAGCGTGGGGGGACAACCAAGAGACCCAGTACTTC. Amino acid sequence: CASSLAWGDNQETQYF.